This T cell receptor (beta chain) was found in a study of T cell repertoires in cytomegalovirus infection. Concerning this clonotype: The antigen is not known.

TCRdb itself ran the reads through MiXCR, one entry per CDR3 protein. The repertoire includes about 140,000 distinct CDR3 sequences, about 6.1% of them detected once, and about 20% sits in the top ten. General study points: Pooled public TCR beta family frequency picked out CMV carriers with the relevant HLA.

The CDR3 spans 11 residues. V was clipped by 8 bases and J by 3 bases, with 7 bases between them. Germline V gene data show CDR1 as SQVTM and CDR2 as ANQGSEA. This sequence originates from a human donor in good health (CMV status not recorded). Some clones in this sample may be carry-over from other donors' samples. The V gene is TRBV29-1, the J gene TRBJ1-4; TRBD1 is a possible D gene (5 bases). Material for sequencing was PBMCs. CDR3 nucleotides: TGCAGCATGACAGCTAATGAAAAACTGTTTTTT. Its translation: CSMTANEKLFF.